A single sample is the source of the 29 T cell receptor beta chains below, sequenced in a study of T-cell reconstitution after alpha-beta-depleted transplantation in children. Unique molecular identifiers tagged the TCRbeta library. TCRdb fed the PCR reads into MiXCR, producing one record per CDR3 protein. The sample includes about 500,000 distinct CDR3 sequences, less than 35% of them seen just once. The starting material was PBMCs from the stem cell graft donor, obtained from the stem cell graft. These receptors were taken from a human donor who donated a stem cell graft to a child with aplastic anemia.

This rearrangement joins TRBV19 to TRBJ2-5; TRBD2 agrees at 8 bases. The CDR3 has 15 amino acids. Unmatched junction bases numbered 5, after V lost 0 bases and J lost 5 bases. The germline gives CDR1 LNHDA, CDR2 SQIVND (reference sequence). The CDR3 here is CASSIEARGGETQYF. CDR3 nucleotides: TGTGCCAGTAGTATAGAAGCCCGGGGGGGGGAGACCCAGTACTTC.

This chain uses TRBV30 with TRBJ1-1; D possibly corresponds to TRBD1 (5 bases). V lost 3 bases and J lost 6, with 11 bases in between. The CDR3 has 12 amino acids. Germline V lookup: CDR1 GTSNPN, CDR2 SVGIG (reference sequence). The CDR3 is CAWSQGWAEAFF. The CDR3 nucleotides read TGTGCCTGGAGCCAGGGTTGGGCTGAAGCTTTCTTT.

The V and J genes are TRBV19 and TRBJ2-5; D ambiguous. The CDR3 runs 17 residues. V lost 1 base, J lost 3 bases, and 18 bases lay in between. Germline values: CDR1 LNHDA, CDR2 SQIVND (reference sequence). CDR3 bases: TGTGCCAGTAGTATAGGTTACGGCGCCGGGCTGGAAGAGACCCAGTACTTC. Its translation is CASSIGYGAGLEETQYF.

The chain is built from TRBV12-3 or TRBV12-4 and TRBJ1-1; no clear D gene. The CDR3 contains 13 residues. Trimming took off 5 bases at V and 1 base at J, with 8 bases between the two ends. The CDR3 protein is CASSIISNTEAFF. In nucleotides, the CDR3 is TGTGCCAGCAGTATAATCTCGAACACTGAAGCTTTCTTT.

This clonotype has just a few counts. V and J are TRBV30 and TRBJ1-2, with D maybe TRBD1 (6 bases). V was cut by 3 bases and J by 4 bases, with 9 bases left in between. Germline values: CDR1 GTSNPN, CDR2 SVGIG (reference sequence). This CDR3 spans 12 amino acids. The CDR3 region has the DNA TGTGCCTGGAGCCCGACAGGCTATGGCTACACCTTC. Amino acids: CAWSPTGYGYTF. The variable domain in full, completed from reference TRBV30 and TRBJ1-2, reads SQTIHQWPATLVQPVGSPLSLECTVEGTSNPNLYWYRQAAGRGLQLLFYSVGIGQISSEVPQNLSASRPQDRQFILSSKKLLLSDSGFYLCAWSPTGYGYTFGSGTRLTVV.

The rearrangement uses TRBV20-1 and TRBJ2-1; D tentatively reads TRBD1 or TRBD2 (5 bases each). The CDR3 runs to 13 residues. Germline V gene data show CDR1 as DFQATT and CDR2 as SNEGSKA (reference sequence). Trimming removed 5 bases at V and 3 bases at J, with 11 bases between. In nucleotides, the CDR3 is TGCAGTGCTGTAATGGGACGCTACAATGAGCAGTTCTTC. Translated: CSAVMGRYNEQFF.

The V gene is TRBV9, the J gene TRBJ2-1; 9 nucleotides agree with TRBD1. After removal of 0 bases from V and 6 bases from J, the junction contained 4 bases not matched to a gene. This CDR3 is 15 amino acids long. Per the germline V gene, CDR1 is SGDLS and CDR2 is YYNGEE. The DNA of the CDR3 is TGTGCCAGCAGCGTAGCGGGACAGGGTTTCAATGAGCAGTTCTTC. Amino acid sequence: CASSVAGQGFNEQFF.

The CDR3 region has the DNA TGCAGCGTTAGGGGGACTATATTGAACACTGAAGCTTTCTTT. It codes for CSVRGTILNTEAFF. The chain uses TRBV29-1 and TRBJ1-1, with a tentative D call TRBD1 (6 bases). The CDR3 runs 14 residues. The germline V and J ends were trimmed by 5 bases and 0 bases, with 13 bases remaining between them. Looked up from germline, CDR1 is SQVTM and CDR2 is ANQGSEA.

The gene calls are TRBV5-1 and TRBJ1-1, with TRBD1 identical over 9 bases. Per the germline V gene, CDR1 is SGHRS and CDR2 is YFSETQ. The CDR3 loop spans 12 amino acids. The trim removed 4 bases at V and 9 bases at J, leaving 4 bases unmatched. The CDR3 DNA sequence: TGCGCCAGCAGCCCCGGACAGGGGAAAGCTTTCTTT. Its translation is CASSPGQGKAFF.

The table lists this clonotype with a few counts. The chain links TRBV18 to TRBJ1-2, with 9 bases lining up with TRBD1. Germline V gene lookup returns CDR1 KGHSH and CDR2 LQKENI. The CDR3 loop spans 17 amino acids. V lost 3 bases and J lost 0; bases outside the gene matches: 8. The CDR3 here is CASSPQAGTGPNYGYTF. The CDR3 region has the DNA TGTGCCAGCTCACCCCAAGCCGGGACAGGGCCTAACTATGGCTACACCTTC.

In DNA form, the CDR3 reads TGTGCCAGCAGTTTAGGGGGACAGAGTCGGGGCTATGGCTACACCTTC. Its protein product is CASSLGGQSRGYGYTF. This chain links TRBV12-3 or TRBV12-4 with TRBJ1-2; 7 bases are shared with TRBD1. CDR3 length: 16 residues. The junction had 9 bases not matched to a gene; V was cut back by 1 base and J by 4 bases.

In its sample, this clonotype was seen a few times. This CDR3 reads CASSQEGTGTHNEQFF. In DNA, the CDR3 is TGTGCCAGCAGCCAAGAGGGGACAGGGACCCACAATGAGCAGTTCTTC. This chain joins TRBV7-9 and TRBJ2-1; 9 positions agree with TRBD1. The V gene's germline CDR1 is SEHNR and CDR2 FQNEAQ (reference sequence). The CDR3 covers 16 residues. Trimming cost V 5 bases and J 5 bases; bases outside gene matches: 10.

This clonotype was observed a single time. This rearrangement joins TRBV12-3 or TRBV12-4 to TRBJ2-1, with 8 nucleotides matching TRBD2. The CDR3 totals 15 residues. The J segment lost 6 bases and the V segment lost 6 bases, leaving 10 bases of the junction unmatched. The CDR3 loop reads CASSPVGAGVNEQFF. Written as DNA, the CDR3 is TGTGCCAGCAGCCCCGTTGGAGCGGGAGTCAATGAGCAGTTCTTC.

Written as DNA, the CDR3 is TGCAGCGTTGACATTAGCGGGAGGGCCGATGAGCAGTTCTTC. Its protein product is CSVDISGRADEQFF. This sequence joins TRBV29-1 and TRBJ2-1, with 11 bases lining up with TRBD2. Losses at the gene ends were 3 bases for V and 8 bases for J; bases not matched to a gene: 6. The germline gives CDR1 SQVTM, CDR2 ANQGSEA. This CDR3 comprises 14 residues.

Here the CDR3 reads CAWSPPASGNEQFF. The CDR3 DNA sequence: TGTGCCTGGAGCCCCCCGGCTAGCGGGAATGAGCAGTTCTTC. This rearrangement joins TRBV30 to TRBJ2-1; 8 nucleotides agree with TRBD2. Germline-derived CDR1 and CDR2 are GTSNPN and SVGIG (reference sequence). CDR3 length: 14 residues. V was clipped by 3 bases and J by 7 bases; unmatched bases: 8.

The sample holds a few counts of this clonotype. V is TRBV5-1 and J is TRBJ2-1, with unresolved D. Trimming removed 0 bases from V and 3 bases from J, with 7 bases in between. Germline CDR1 and CDR2: SGHRS and YFSETQ. The CDR3 length is 14 residues. CDR3 nucleotides: TGCGCCAGCAGCTTGGATTATAGCTACAATGAGCAGTTCTTC. Its translation: CASSLDYSYNEQFF.

This clonotype was observed many times. The CDR3 DNA is TGTGCCAGCAGCTCGTACTCCTACGAGCAGTACTTC. Its protein is CASSSYSYEQYF. The chain combines TRBV7-2 with TRBJ2-7; no clear D gene. From germline, CDR1 is SGHTA and CDR2 FQGNSA. V was trimmed by 4 bases and J by 0 bases, leaving 4 bases between them. There are 12 residues in the CDR3.

This sequence joins TRBV12-3 or TRBV12-4 and TRBJ2-3; a weak D match, TRBD2 (5 bases). Trimming pared 2 bases from V and 2 bases from J, leaving 11 bases between. The CDR3 loop spans 15 amino acids. CDR3 sequence: CASSLRESLTDTQYF. CDR3 nucleotide sequence: TGTGCCAGCAGTTTAAGGGAGAGTCTCACAGATACGCAGTATTTT.

This clonotype was recorded a few times. The gene calls are TRBV5-1 and TRBJ1-1; no firm D call. CDR1 and CDR2 (germline): SGHRS, YFSETQ. This CDR3 has 16 residues. V was cut by 0 bases and J by 2 bases, with 14 bases left in between. CDR3: CASSLVVSGPNTEAFF. In DNA form, the CDR3 reads TGCGCCAGCAGCTTGGTTGTCTCGGGCCCCAACACTGAAGCTTTCTTT.

This clonotype showed up just a few times. V and J are TRBV5-1 and TRBJ2-5; maybe TRBD2 (6 bases). The CDR3 length is 17 residues. V was trimmed by 2 bases and J by 2 bases, leaving 19 bases between them. The germline CDR1 and CDR2 sequences are SGHRS and YFSETQ. The DNA for the CDR3 is TGCGCCAGCAGCTTTTCCGGACTTTCAGGAGGGCAAGAGACCCAGTACTTC. It encodes CASSFSGLSGGQETQYF.

This clonotype has only a few counts. The chain carries TRBV11-2 and TRBJ2-7; D may correspond to TRBD1 or TRBD2 (7 bases each). The V gene's germline CDR1 is SGHAT and CDR2 FQNNGV. V was cut by 2 bases and J by 6 bases, with 14 bases left in between. The CDR3 has 14 amino acids. This CDR3 is CASSLSPRGGEQYF. As DNA, the CDR3 is TGTGCCAGCAGCTTATCCCCCAGGGGGGGCGAGCAGTACTTC.

This chain connects TRBV18 to TRBJ2-7; no reliable D call. CDR1 is KGHSH and CDR2 is LQKENI in the germline V gene. This CDR3 region has 12 residues. Trimming took off 3 bases at V and 0 bases at J, with 3 bases between the two ends. The CDR3 coding sequence is TGTGCCAGCTCACCGGTCTCCTACGAGCAGTACTTC. Translated: CASSPVSYEQYF.

This clonotype has just a few counts. V and J are TRBV27 and TRBJ2-7, with TRBD1 matching over 7 bases. With V trimmed by 3 bases and J by 2 bases, 1 base remained unmatched. Germline CDR1 is MNHEY and CDR2 is SMNVEV (reference sequence). The CDR3 extends over 13 amino acids. The CDR3 DNA reads TGTGCCAGCAGTTTGAGGGGGCCCTACGAGCAGTACTTC. It translates to CASSLRGPYEQYF.

This clonotype has just a few counts. The V gene is TRBV20-1, the J gene TRBJ1-5; TRBD1 might be the D (6 bases). Germline values: CDR1 DFQATT, CDR2 SNEGSKA (reference sequence). The CDR3 contains 12 residues. V was pared by 1 base and J by 7 bases, with 8 bases between. The CDR3 sequence is CSARGGRQPQHF. DNA of the CDR3: TGCAGTGCTAGAGGGGGGCGGCAGCCCCAGCATTTT.

CDR3 region: CASSPTGGTPQGTQYF. In nucleotides, the CDR3 is TGTGCCAGCAGCCCAACCGGGGGGACCCCGCAGGGGACCCAGTACTTC. V gene TRBV28 combines with J gene TRBJ2-5; 7 nucleotides agree with TRBD2. The CDR3 extends over 16 amino acids. V was clipped by 6 bases and J by 7 bases; unmatched bases: 17. Germline-derived CDR1 and CDR2 are MDHEN and SYDVKM.

The CDR3, as DNA: TGTGCCAGCAGCAGGAGGGGTGATCCTTCAGCTTTCTTT. It specifies CASSRRGDPSAFF. This chain uses TRBV7-9 with TRBJ1-1; possibly TRBD1 for D (5 bases). Trimming shortened V by 5 bases and J by 10 bases, and 17 bases separated the two germline ends. Looked up from germline, CDR1 is SEHNR and CDR2 is FQNEAQ (reference sequence). The CDR3 spans 13 residues. Using reference TRBV7-9 and TRBJ1-1 for the parts outside the CDR3, the full variable domain is DTGVSQNPRHKITKRGQNVTFRCDPISEHNRLYWYRQTLGQGPEFLTYFQNEAQLEKSRLLSDRFSAERPKGSFSTLEIQRTEQGDSAMYLCASSRRGDPSAFFGQGTRLTVV.

The sample holds a few counts of this clonotype. The chain couples TRBV20-1 to TRBJ2-7; D assignment may be TRBD1 or TRBD2 (5 bases each). The CDR3 runs 12 residues. V lost 5 bases and J lost 2, with 10 bases in between. The germline V gene has CDR1 DFQATT and CDR2 SNEGSKA (reference sequence). The CDR3 bases are TGCAGTGCTGAATCGGGACCCTACGAGCAGTACTTC. It encodes CSAESGPYEQYF.

The V and J genes are TRBV12-3 or TRBV12-4 and TRBJ1-1; D remains ambiguous. Trimming removed 3 bases from V and 5 bases from J, with 7 bases in between. This CDR3 is 12 amino acids long. CDR3 region: CASSLERTEAFF. In DNA, the CDR3 is TGTGCCAGCAGTTTGGAGAGGACTGAAGCTTTCTTT.

The CDR3 loop is CASSPDSLNTEAFF. CDR3 coding DNA: TGTGCCAGCTCACCAGACAGCCTGAACACTGAAGCTTTCTTT. The chain employs TRBV18 and TRBJ1-1; a possible D gene is TRBD1 (5 bases). The CDR3 is 14 amino acids. The germline gives CDR1 KGHSH, CDR2 LQKENI. V dropped 2 bases and J dropped 0 bases, with 7 bases sitting between them.